The present T cell receptor (beta chain) was sequenced within a study of cytomegalovirus exposure and HLA in healthy donors. Study details: Earlier, 95 million to 120 million unique TCR beta sequences were recovered from around 200 million T cells by an analysis. For the roughly 390 genotyped donors, around 76% fell within the Caucasian-associated ancestry cluster.

Notes on the study in general: It has been reported that TCR beta sequences accurately predicted the HLA-A and HLA-B alleles of most subjects. Some segments of the V type, notably TRBV6-2 and TRBV6-3, were excluded as indistinguishable.

Primers: 60 Vbeta forward and 13 Jbeta reverse. TCRdb's table, derived via immunoSEQ multiplex PCR, lists solely in-frame clones and lacks some. The table records roughly 290,000 clones, around nine tenths of them present only once. Concerning this clone itself: Its cognate antigen is unknown.

CDR1 and CDR2 from the germline V gene are SNHLY and FYNNEI. J gave up 4 bases and V 3 bases, and 5 bases lay outside the gene matches. This CDR3 region has 15 residues. Sequenced input: PBMCs. This receptor was identified in a woman aged 18-29 years in good health and CMV-seronegative. The chain employs TRBV2 and TRBJ1-1; 10 bases line up with TRBD1. DNA for the CDR3: TGTGCCAGCAGTGATTGGAGGACAGGGGGCACTGAAGCTTTCTTT. Translated: CASSDWRTGGTEAFF.